This T cell receptor (beta chain) was profiled in a study of cytotoxic CD8 clonotypes in ibrutinib-treated CLL. Overall study context: Per sample, productive templates averaged around 250,000 and productive rearrangements averaged approximately 92,000.

V was cut by 1 base and J by 3 bases, with 22 bases left in between. CDR1 GTSNPN and CDR2 SVGIG come from the germline V gene (reference sequence). This CDR3 is 18 amino acids long. TCRdb keeps only in-frame clones here, not all; method: immunoSEQ multiplex PCR. The table has roughly 190,000 clones, roughly 72% seen once. This TCR was recovered from a human donor with chronic lymphocytic leukemia. The input for sequencing was PBMCs, taken after 24 months of ibrutinib treatment. This chain connects TRBV30 to TRBJ1-5, with TRBD1 as a possible D gene (5 bases). The DNA for the CDR3 is TGTGCCTGGAGTGCCTTTCGGTTTGGGGGAGATTACAATCAGCCCCAGCATTTT. Protein sequence: CAWSAFRFGGDYNQPQHF.